This T cell receptor beta chain stems from a study of regulatory T cells in long-lasting Graves disease. The study, taken as a whole, reports: Few sampled subjects may have lowered accuracy. TRBV28, TRBJ1-2 and TRBJ2-5 emerged as the favored segments in persistent disease.

This CDR3 region has 14 residues. Trimming left V 1 base short and J 4 bases short, with 10 bases between. Germline V CDR1 and CDR2: SGHAT, FQDESV (reference sequence). Construction of the TCR beta libraries employed iRepertoire HTBI primers in conjunction with Arm-PCR of CDR3 regions. TCRdb processed the multiplex PCR reads anew with MiXCR; each CDR3 protein has one entry. The data contain roughly 260,000 distinct CDR3 sequences, approximately 20% of them singletons. Regarding time point: newly diagnosed GD, antithyroid drugs for less than 3 months. From PBMCs, RNA was extracted and then used to make the TCR library. This clonotype was picked up many times. The antigen remains unidentified. The sample was also reused in another study, on T cells in Graves' hyperthyroidism and ophthalmopathy.

This TCR derives from a woman aged 25-40 years with Graves disease. The rearrangement links TRBV11-1 to TRBJ1-1; possibly TRBD1 for D (6 bases). The sequenced sample was peripheral blood mononuclear cells (PBMCs), obtained at new diagnosis, from a patient treated with antithyroid drugs. CDR3 DNA: TGTGCCAGCAGCTTAGGGCGGGGGGCCACTGAAGCTTTCTTT. It specifies CASSLGRGATEAFF.